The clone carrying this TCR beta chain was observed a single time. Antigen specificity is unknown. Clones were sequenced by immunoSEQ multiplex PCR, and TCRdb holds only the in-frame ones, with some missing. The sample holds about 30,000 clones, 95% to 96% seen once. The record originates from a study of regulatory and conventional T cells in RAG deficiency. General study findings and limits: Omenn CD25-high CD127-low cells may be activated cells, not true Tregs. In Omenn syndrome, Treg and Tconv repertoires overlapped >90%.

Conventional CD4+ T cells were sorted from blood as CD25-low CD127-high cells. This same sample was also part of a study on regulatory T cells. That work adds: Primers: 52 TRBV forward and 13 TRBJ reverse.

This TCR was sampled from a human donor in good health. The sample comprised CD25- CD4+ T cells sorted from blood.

As DNA, the CDR3 is TGTGCCAGCAGCGATGTCGCGGGAGACGAGCAGTACTTC. Protein product: CASSDVAGDEQYF. The chain is built from TRBV5-6 and TRBJ2-7; 7 bases line up with TRBD2. Germline V gene sequence: CDR1 SGHDT, CDR2 YYEEEE. The CDR3 totals 13 residues. Losses at the gene ends were 4 bases for V and 5 bases for J; bases not matched to a gene: 6.